This TCR beta chain originates from a study of cytotoxic CD8 clonotypes in ibrutinib-treated CLL. Study-level background: Of the patients, about 12 were relapsed/refractory, about 16 treatment-naive and 17 to 18 IGHV unmutated. The response samples were taken once patients had been treated for a median of about 12 months, range 6 to 36. General observations from the study: Public clonotypes, rarely seen, contracted or held steady on treatment. Baseline levels of clonality went above those of age-matched healthy donors and moved with circulating CD8+ T-cell counts.

Data came from immunoSEQ multiplex PCR; TCRdb stores just in-frame clones and leaves some out. This table holds about 130,000 clones, approximately 80% found once. From germline, CDR1 is SEHNR and CDR2 FQNEAQ (reference sequence). The V gene lost 2 bases and the J gene lost 5 bases, with 18 bases spanning the gap. This CDR3 is 16 amino acids long. Worth noting for this clone: Its cognate antigen is unknown.

This TCR came from a human donor with chronic lymphocytic leukemia. The specimen was PBMCs, collected after 24 months of ibrutinib treatment. The chain uses TRBV7-9 and TRBJ1-1, with D possibly matching TRBD1 (6 bases). CDR3 coding DNA: TGTGCCAGCAGCTTAAAGGGCCCCCGCCAGGGGACTGAAGCTTTCTTT. It encodes CASSLKGPRQGTEAFF.